This TCR beta chain came from a study of cytomegalovirus exposure and HLA in healthy donors. Study-level background: Within the Caucasian-associated ancestry cluster were approximately 77% of the approximately 400 genotyped donors.

Germline CDR1 SNHLY, CDR2 FYNNEI. Trimming took 3 bases from V and 7 from J; bases not matched to a gene: 3. The CDR3 runs 13 residues. To note about this clone: Its matching antigen is unknown.

Study findings and constraints: Both high specificity and high sensitivity reportedly marked the classifier's diagnosis of cytomegalovirus status. Later analysis showed TCR association rates varying by HLA locus, highest for DRB1 and lowest for HLA-C.

The PCR used 60 Vbeta and 13 Jbeta primers. In the original processing: There were about 80 million unique TCR beta chains by a later count, and approximately 11 million of them were shared. Only in-frame clones appear in the TCRdb table, and some are missing; sequencing was by immunoSEQ multiplex PCR. The V and J calls and clone size are taken from that table; D and trimming were inferred from the DNA. The sample has under 200,000 clones, roughly 82% seen once. The origin of this receptor is a man aged 50 or older in good health and CMV-seropositive. The V and J genes are TRBV2 and TRBJ2-5, with 9 nucleotides matching TRBD1. Sequenced input: PBMCs. Here the CDR3 reads CASSEDRGRTQYF. The CDR3 DNA is TGTGCCAGCAGTGAGGACAGGGGAAGGACCCAGTACTTC. Drawing the rest from reference TRBV2 and TRBJ2-5, the complete variable domain is EPEVTQTPSHQVTQMGQEVILRCVPISNHLYFYWYRQILGQKVEFLVSFYNNEISEKSEIFDDQFSVERPDGSNFTLKIRSTKLEDSAMYFCASSEDRGRTQYFGPGTRLLVL.